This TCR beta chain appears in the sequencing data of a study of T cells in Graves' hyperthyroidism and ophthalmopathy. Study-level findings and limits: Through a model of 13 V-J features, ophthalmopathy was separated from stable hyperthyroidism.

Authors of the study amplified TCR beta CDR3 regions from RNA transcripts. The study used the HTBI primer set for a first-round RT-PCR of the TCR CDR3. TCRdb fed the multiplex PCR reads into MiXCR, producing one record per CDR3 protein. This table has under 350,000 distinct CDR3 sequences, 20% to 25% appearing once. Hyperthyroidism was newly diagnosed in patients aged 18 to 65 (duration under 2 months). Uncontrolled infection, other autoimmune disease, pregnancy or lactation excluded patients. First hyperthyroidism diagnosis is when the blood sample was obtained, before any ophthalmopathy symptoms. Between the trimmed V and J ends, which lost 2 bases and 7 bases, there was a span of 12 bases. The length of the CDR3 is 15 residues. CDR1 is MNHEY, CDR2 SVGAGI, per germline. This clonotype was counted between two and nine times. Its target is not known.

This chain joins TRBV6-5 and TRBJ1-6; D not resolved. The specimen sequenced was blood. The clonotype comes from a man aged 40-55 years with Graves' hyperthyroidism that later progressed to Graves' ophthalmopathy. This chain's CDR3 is CASSYLDDPNSPLHF. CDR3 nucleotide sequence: TGTGCCAGCAGTTACCTGGACGACCCGAATTCACCCCTCCACTTT.